This TCR beta chain came from a study of shared clonotypes between healthy human individuals. Terminally differentiated effector memory CD45RA+ cells were excluded from the naive CD8 cells, which were CD45RO-negative and positively selected for CCR7. Germline V lookup: CDR1 SGHNT, CDR2 YYREEE (reference sequence). The germline V and J ends were trimmed by 3 bases and 2 bases, with 12 bases remaining between them. The CDR3 length is 14 residues. Clones were sequenced by immunoSEQ multiplex PCR, and TCRdb holds only the in-frame ones, with some missing. The repertoire holds 1.5 million to 2.5 million clones, with roughly 94% as singletons.

V is TRBV5-4 and J is TRBJ2-7, with D perhaps TRBD2 (6 bases). Sequencing used naive CD8+ T cells sorted from blood. The receptor's source is a man in his late teens or twenties in good health. The CDR3 sequence is CASSSGDLPYEQYF. In DNA form, the CDR3 reads TGTGCCAGCAGCTCGGGGGACTTGCCCTACGAGCAGTACTTC.